This TCR beta chain was documented in a study of cytomegalovirus exposure and HLA in healthy donors. Primers for the PCR totalled 60 Vbeta and 13 Jbeta. The assay was immunoSEQ multiplex PCR, and TCRdb's table has in-frame clones only and misses some. The sample records about 170,000 clones, about 75% being singletons. This clone was counted only a few times. Trimming pared 4 bases from V and 1 base from J, leaving 9 bases between. This CDR3 is built from 14 residues. Germline V gives CDR1 MGHDK, CDR2 SYGVNS. The sample comprised PBMCs. The clonotype comes from a female donor in good health and CMV-seronegative. The chain is built from TRBV25-1 and TRBJ2-3; D is undetermined. The CDR3 bases are TGTGCCAGCAGTGTCCGGGTAGGCACAGATACGCAGTATTTT. It is translated as CASSVRVGTDTQYF.